Shown below are 30 T cell receptor beta chains from a single sample sequenced in a study of metastatic and nonmetastatic thyroid tumors (TCRdb year 2020). Before undergoing thyroid surgery, none of the patients had been given any kind of treatment. The method behind the library was PCR. TCRdb names Illumina HiSeq 4000 as the instrument used. TCRdb ran its own pipeline on the public reads, namely fastp trimming at Q25 and MiXCR clone calling, and kept in-frame beta chains. Counted in this sample were about 32,000 clones; 15% to 20% of them appeared once. The leading ten clones occupy over 6.5% of the sample. Source material: blood. These receptors were obtained from a female donor with papillary thyroid cancer or a benign thyroid nodule (not recorded which). Some clones in this sample may be carry-over from other donors' samples.

This clone has a count of ten or more. V is TRBV27 and J is TRBJ1-5, with TRBD1 identical over 7 bases. The CDR3 has 13 amino acids. Trimming removed 6 bases from V and 3 bases from J; junction bases left unmatched: 2. Per the germline V gene, CDR1 is MNHEY and CDR2 is SMNVEV (reference sequence). CDR3 loop: CASRTGYNQPQHF. CDR3 DNA: TGTGCCAGCAGGACAGGGTACAATCAGCCCCAGCATTTT.

This clone is medium-sized by share. The genes are TRBV20-1 and TRBJ1-6; 7 nucleotides agree with TRBD1. J gave up 7 bases and V 0 bases, and 6 bases lay outside the gene matches. This CDR3 region has 15 residues. CDR1 DFQATT and CDR2 SNEGSKA come from the germline V gene (reference sequence). CDR3 loop: CSARDPGTANSPLHF. In DNA form, the CDR3 reads TGCAGTGCTAGAGATCCCGGGACAGCAAATTCACCCCTCCACTTT.

This clone was observed many times. The CDR3 loop reads CATSKTRVETQYF. The CDR3, as DNA: TGTGCCACCAGCAAGACTAGAGTCGAGACCCAGTACTTC. The genes are TRBV15 and TRBJ2-5; a possible D gene is TRBD2 (6 bases). Per germline, CDR1 LNHNV and CDR2 YYDKDF (reference sequence). The CDR3 runs to 13 residues. Between the trimmed V and J ends, which lost 4 bases and 5 bases, there was a span of 11 bases.

This clone was seen at least ten times. The gene calls are TRBV30 and TRBJ2-5; unclear D gene. V was clipped by 8 bases and J by 4 bases, with 11 bases between them. The CDR3 runs to 11 residues. Per germline, CDR1 GTSNPN and CDR2 SVGIG (reference sequence). Written as DNA, the CDR3 is TGTGCCCGTGGAGTAAGAGAGACCCAGTACTTC. Amino acids: CARGVRETQYF.

Sample share makes this clone medium-sized. The chain joins TRBV28 to TRBJ2-2; TRBD1 or TRBD2 may be the D gene (5 bases each). V shed 3 bases and J shed 9 bases, with 14 bases lying between them. The CDR3 covers 14 residues. The V gene's germline CDR1 is MDHEN and CDR2 SYDVKM. The CDR3 DNA is TGTGCCAGCAGTTTTTCTGGGGCGGGTCGGGAGCTGTTTTTT. Protein product: CASSFSGAGRELFF.

This clone has only a few counts. The chain combines TRBV6-1 with TRBJ1-3; D call uncertain. Germline CDR1 MNHNS, CDR2 SASEGT. Trimming removed 0 bases at V and 0 bases at J, with 12 bases between. This CDR3 is built from 17 residues. The CDR3 reads CASSEAAGMGSGNTIYF. CDR3 sequence (DNA): TGTGCCAGCAGTGAAGCTGCCGGGATGGGCTCTGGAAACACCATATATTTT.

At least ten counts were recorded for this clone. The gene calls are TRBV27 and TRBJ2-1, with D perhaps matching TRBD2 (6 bases). Germline V CDR1 and CDR2: MNHEY, SMNVEV (reference sequence). V lost 4 bases to trimming and J lost 4 bases, with 17 bases between them. This CDR3 has 16 residues. The CDR3 spells CASSSLAGPLYNEQFF. The CDR3 DNA sequence: TGTGCCAGCAGTTCCCTGGCGGGGCCCCTATACAATGAGCAGTTCTTC.

This clone ranks as medium-sized. This chain uses TRBV11-3 with TRBJ2-6, with D unclear. In germline, CDR1 is SGHNT, CDR2 YENEEA. This CDR3 contains 15 residues. V was cut by 5 bases and J by 2 bases, with 10 bases left in between. This CDR3 is CASSLASTGANVLTF. CDR3 coding DNA: TGTGCCAGCAGCCTCGCATCCACTGGGGCCAACGTCCTGACTTTC.

In this sample, this clone turned up a few times. This chain connects TRBV6-1 to TRBJ2-3; no clear D. Germline V lookup: CDR1 MNHNS, CDR2 SASEGT. V lost 2 bases and J lost 6, with 15 bases in between. This CDR3 comprises 15 residues. As DNA, the CDR3 is TGTGCCAGCAGTGAATTTTGGGATTTCCGCGATACGCAGTATTTT. As protein: CASSEFWDFRDTQYF.

The sample holds many counts of this clone. CDR3: CASSLGGTAHYGYTF. The CDR3 coding sequence is TGTGCCAGCAGCTTAGGAGGGACAGCGCACTATGGCTACACCTTC. This rearrangement joins TRBV7-9 to TRBJ1-2, with 7 positions matching TRBD1. The CDR3 extends over 15 amino acids. Germline V gene sequence: CDR1 SEHNR, CDR2 FQNEAQ (reference sequence). V dropped 1 base and J dropped 3; count of bases not matched to a gene: 5.

This chain uses TRBV6-2 or TRBV6-3 with TRBJ2-3, with 10 bases that match TRBD2. V was clipped by 5 bases and J by 4 bases; unmatched bases: 18. This CDR3 region has 19 residues. The germline CDR1 and CDR2 sequences are MNHEY and SVGEGT. The CDR3 sequence: CASSRRTSGTTREADTQYF. The CDR3 DNA sequence: TGTGCCAGCAGTCGCCGGACTAGCGGCACCACAAGAGAGGCAGATACGCAGTATTTT.

Many counts were recorded for this clone. V gene TRBV9 combines with J gene TRBJ2-2; D is ambiguous. Looked up from germline, CDR1 is SGDLS and CDR2 is YYNGEE. Trimming removed 4 bases from V and 7 bases from J, with 14 bases in between. This CDR3 contains 14 residues. The chain's CDR3 is CASSQTMLLGELFF. In nucleotides, the CDR3 is TGTGCCAGCAGCCAAACTATGCTACTCGGGGAGCTGTTTTTT. Looking up the rest from reference TRBV9 and TRBJ2-2 gives the full variable domain: DSGVTQTPKHLITATGQRVTLRCSPRSGDLSVYWYQQSLDQGLQFLIQYYNGEERAKGNILERFSAQQFPDLHSELNLSSLELGDSALYFCASSQTMLLGELFFGEGSRLTVL.

This clone was observed many times. This sequence joins TRBV6-1 and TRBJ1-1, with 7 bases lining up with TRBD1. There are 15 residues in the CDR3. CDR1 and CDR2 (germline): MNHNS, SASEGT. V was clipped by 5 bases and J by 1 base; unmatched bases: 7. The CDR3 coding sequence is TGTGCCAGCAGTCTAACATGGACAGGGAACACTGAAGCTTTCTTT. Protein product: CASSLTWTGNTEAFF.

This clone has ten or more counts. CDR3 bases: TGTGCCAGCCTGCGCCCACCGGGACGGGGGGACACTGAAGCTTTCTTT. Translated: CASLRPPGRGDTEAFF. The chain uses TRBV28 and TRBJ1-1; D may be TRBD1 (5 bases). CDR1 is MDHEN and CDR2 is SYDVKM in the germline V gene. The CDR3 extends over 16 amino acids. V lost 8 bases and J 3 bases, leaving 22 bases between the germline ends.

This clone occurred many times. The rearrangement joins TRBV6-1 to TRBJ1-1, with no clear D. The CDR3 spans 13 residues. Trimming took 6 bases from V and 0 from J, leaving 8 bases between them. Germline lookup yields CDR1 MNHNS and CDR2 SASEGT. The CDR3 bases are TGTGCCAGCAGGGCCTTCTTGAACACTGAAGCTTTCTTT. Translated: CASRAFLNTEAFF.

This clone was seen many times. The V call is TRBV6-1, the J call TRBJ1-1; D might be TRBD1 (6 bases). With 10 bases removed from V and 11 bases from J, the gap between germline ends came to 20 bases. Germline V CDR1 and CDR2: MNHNS, SASEGT. The CDR3 loop spans 12 amino acids. The CDR3 DNA is TGTGCCACAGCCTTTACAGGGCGGGAGGCTTTCTTT. The encoded protein is CATAFTGREAFF.

V is TRBV2 and J is TRBJ2-5; unclear D gene. The length of the CDR3 is 14 residues. V was trimmed by 8 bases and J by 1 base, leaving 14 bases between them. Germline V CDR1 and CDR2: SNHLY, FYNNEI. This CDR3 is CASRIGTLQETQYF. The CDR3 DNA is TGTGCCAGCCGGATCGGTACCCTCCAAGAGACCCAGTACTTC. Based on the CDR3 plus reference TRBV2 and TRBJ2-5, the full variable domain is EPEVTQTPSHQVTQMGQEVILRCVPISNHLYFYWYRQILGQKVEFLVSFYNNEISEKSEIFDDQFSVERPDGSNFTLKIRSTKLEDSAMYFCASRIGTLQETQYFGPGTRLLVL.

For this clone: A much larger clone sits a single nucleotide away, making a read error possible. The chain combines TRBV7-9 with TRBJ2-7; possibly TRBD1 for D (5 bases). This CDR3 spans 13 amino acids. The germline gives CDR1 SEHNR, CDR2 FQNEAQ (reference sequence). The CDR3 DNA sequence: TGTGTCAGCAGCTCGCCTGGGGCCGGTGAGCAGTACTTC. Translation gives CVSSSPGAGEQYF.

This clone was detected many times. CDR3 in amino acids: CASRYLAGATDTQYF. In DNA, the CDR3 is TGTGCCAGCAGGTACCTAGCGGGGGCCACAGATACGCAGTATTTT. The V and J genes are TRBV12-3 or TRBV12-4 and TRBJ2-3; 10 bases align to TRBD2. The CDR3 extends over 15 amino acids. V gave up 6 bases and J gave up 2 bases; unmatched junction bases: 5.

There are many counts of this clone. The rearrangement uses TRBV20-1 and TRBJ2-7; the D gene is possibly TRBD2 (5 bases). V lost 6 bases and J 2 bases, leaving 14 bases between the germline ends. This CDR3 has 13 residues. The germline CDR1 and CDR2 sequences are DFQATT and SNEGSKA (reference sequence). The CDR3 loop reads CSARRTPTYEQYF. CDR3 coding DNA: TGCAGTGCGCGGAGGACTCCTACCTACGAGCAGTACTTC.

Many counts were recorded for this clone. This chain joins TRBV6-1 and TRBJ1-1; D may be TRBD1 (5 bases). Germline loops: CDR1 MNHNS, CDR2 SASEGT. The CDR3 runs 14 residues. The ends were cut back, 7 bases at V and 1 base at J, with 13 bases in the middle. The CDR3 region has the DNA TGTGCCAGCAACCGAGGTGGGGGGAACACTGAAGCTTTCTTT. It is translated as CASNRGGGNTEAFF.

By share of the sample, this clone is medium-sized (0.01 to 0.1%). The V gene is TRBV4-2, the J gene TRBJ1-5; no firm D call. Trimming took off 0 bases at V and 5 bases at J, with 5 bases between the two ends. The CDR3 contains 13 residues. Germline V CDR1 and CDR2: LGHNA, YNFKEQ. The CDR3 loop is CASSQDLDQPQHF. The CDR3 DNA sequence: TGTGCCAGCAGCCAAGATCTAGATCAGCCCCAGCATTTT.

In its sample, this clone was seen a few times. V gene TRBV29-1 combines with J gene TRBJ1-1; D is perhaps TRBD1 (5 bases). Trimming stripped 6 bases from V and 1 base from J, with 12 bases between. The CDR3 is 13 residues long. Per germline, CDR1 SQVTM and CDR2 ANQGSEA. CDR3 protein: CSVGVRKNTEAFF. The CDR3 DNA reads TGCAGCGTAGGGGTGCGAAAGAACACTGAAGCTTTCTTT. Full variable domain (rest looked up from reference TRBV29-1 and TRBJ1-1): SAVISQKPSRDICQRGTSLTIQCQVDSQVTMMFWYRQQPGQSLTLIATANQGSEATYESGFVIDKFPISRPNLTFSTLTVSNMSPEDSSIYLCSVGVRKNTEAFFGQGTRLTVV.

V gene TRBV6-2 or TRBV6-3 combines with J gene TRBJ2-7, with D perhaps matching TRBD1 (6 bases). CDR1 is MNHEY and CDR2 is SVGEGT in the germline V gene. V was cut by 4 bases and J by 1 base, with 14 bases left in between. This CDR3 is 15 amino acids long. The CDR3 loop is CASSSVGAISYEQYF. CDR3 sequence (DNA): TGTGCCAGCAGTTCCGTGGGGGCCATTTCCTACGAGCAGTACTTC.

This clone was seen many times. The chain couples TRBV5-1 to TRBJ2-7; D may correspond to TRBD1 or TRBD2 (6 bases each). From germline, CDR1 is SGHRS and CDR2 YFSETQ. Trimming left V 0 bases short and J 7 bases short, with 11 bases between. The CDR3 has 13 residues. The CDR3 reads CASSLVEGEEQYF. In DNA, the CDR3 is TGCGCCAGCAGCTTGGTGGAGGGGGAAGAGCAGTACTTC.

This clone was counted at least ten times. This sequence joins TRBV12-3 or TRBV12-4 and TRBJ2-3, with 10 nucleotides matching TRBD2. The CDR3 has 14 residues. With V trimmed by 5 bases and J by 5 bases, 4 bases remained unmatched. CDR3: CASSPRTSGDTQYF. The CDR3 DNA reads TGTGCCAGCAGTCCCCGGACTAGCGGAGATACGCAGTATTTT.

The J gene is TRBJ2-5, the V gene TRBV18; D might be TRBD2 (5 bases). Trimming pared 6 bases from V and 2 bases from J, leaving 19 bases between. The germline V gene has CDR1 KGHSH and CDR2 LQKENI. The CDR3 length is 16 residues. The CDR3 sequence is CASSRREGLGQETQYF. Here the CDR3 DNA reads TGTGCCAGCTCCCGGCGAGAGGGTTTAGGGCAAGAGACCCAGTACTTC.

This clone counts as medium-sized. This chain links TRBV28 with TRBJ1-6; no clear D. CDR3 length: 12 amino acids. In germline, CDR1 is MDHEN, CDR2 SYDVKM. The V end lost 6 bases, the J end lost 7 bases, and 7 bases lay between the germline ends. The CDR3 nucleotides read TGTGCCAGCAGGCAGACGAATTCACCCCTCCACTTT. Amino acids: CASRQTNSPLHF.

This clone appeared many times. The chain carries TRBV5-1 and TRBJ2-1, with 11 bases identical to TRBD2. Trimming took 2 bases from V and 4 from J; bases not matched to a gene: 8. Germline lookup yields CDR1 SGHRS and CDR2 YFSETQ. The CDR3 is 17 amino acids. The CDR3 nucleotides are TGCGCCAGCAGCTTACCCCCGGGACTAGCGGTTTACAATGAGCAGTTCTTC. Protein: CASSLPPGLAVYNEQFF.

This chain connects TRBV20-1 to TRBJ2-6, with 9 bases matching TRBD2. CDR1 and CDR2 from the germline V gene are DFQATT and SNEGSKA (reference sequence). The V and J ends lost 6 bases and 0 bases, in that order; junction bases with no gene match: 6. The CDR3 runs 16 residues. The CDR3 loop reads CSAPRGGNSGANVLTF. CDR3 DNA: TGCAGTGCCCCGCGGGGGGGAAACTCTGGGGCCAACGTCCTGACTTTC.